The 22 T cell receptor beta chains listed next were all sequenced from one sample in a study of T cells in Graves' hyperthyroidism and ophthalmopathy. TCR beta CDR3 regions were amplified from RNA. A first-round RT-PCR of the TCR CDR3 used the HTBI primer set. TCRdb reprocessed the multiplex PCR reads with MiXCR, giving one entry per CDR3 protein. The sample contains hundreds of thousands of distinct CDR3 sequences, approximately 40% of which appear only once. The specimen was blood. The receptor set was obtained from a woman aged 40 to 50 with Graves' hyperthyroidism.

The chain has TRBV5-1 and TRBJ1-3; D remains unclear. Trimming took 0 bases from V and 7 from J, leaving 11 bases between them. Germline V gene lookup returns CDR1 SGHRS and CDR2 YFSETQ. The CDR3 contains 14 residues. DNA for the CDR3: TGCGCCAGCAGCTTGGGGCCAGCGATGAACACCATATATTTT. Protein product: CASSLGPAMNTIYF.

The CDR3 DNA sequence: TGTGCCTGGAGTGAGGGGTCGGGGGATCGCTCACCCCTCCACTTT. Its protein product is CAWSEGSGDRSPLHF. The chain carries TRBV12-3 or TRBV12-4 and TRBJ1-6, with D perhaps matching TRBD1 (5 bases). This CDR3 contains 15 residues. V was cut by 11 bases and J by 10 bases, with 24 bases left in between.

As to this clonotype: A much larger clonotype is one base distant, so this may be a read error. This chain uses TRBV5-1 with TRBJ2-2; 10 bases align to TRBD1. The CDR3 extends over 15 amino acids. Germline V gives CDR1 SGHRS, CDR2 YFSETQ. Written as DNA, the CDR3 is TGTGCCAGCAGCTCCCGGGACAGGGGAGGCGGGGAGCTGTTTTTT. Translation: CASSSRDRGGGELFF.

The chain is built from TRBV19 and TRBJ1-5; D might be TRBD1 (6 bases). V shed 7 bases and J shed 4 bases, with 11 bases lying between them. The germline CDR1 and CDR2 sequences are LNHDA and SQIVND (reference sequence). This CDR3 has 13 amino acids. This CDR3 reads CASNQGGNQPQHF. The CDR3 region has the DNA TGTGCCAGTAATCAAGGGGGAAATCAGCCCCAGCATTTT.

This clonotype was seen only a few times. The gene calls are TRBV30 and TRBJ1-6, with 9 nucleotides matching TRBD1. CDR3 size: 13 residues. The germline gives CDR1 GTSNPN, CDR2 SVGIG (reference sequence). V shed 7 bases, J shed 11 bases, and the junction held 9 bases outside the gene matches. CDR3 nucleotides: TGTGCCTTTAACCCGGACAGGGGCCCACCCCTCCACTTT. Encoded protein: CAFNPDRGPPLHF.

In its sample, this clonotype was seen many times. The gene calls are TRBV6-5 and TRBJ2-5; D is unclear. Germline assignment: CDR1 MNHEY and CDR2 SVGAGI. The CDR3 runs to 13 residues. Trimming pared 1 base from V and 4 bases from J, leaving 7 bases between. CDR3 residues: CASSYWAAETQYF. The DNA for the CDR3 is TGTGCCAGCAGTTACTGGGCAGCAGAGACCCAGTACTTC.

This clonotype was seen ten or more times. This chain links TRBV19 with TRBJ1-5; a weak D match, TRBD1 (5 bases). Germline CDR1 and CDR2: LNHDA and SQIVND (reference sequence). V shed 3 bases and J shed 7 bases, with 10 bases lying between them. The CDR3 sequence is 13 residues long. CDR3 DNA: TGTGCCAGTAGTATCGGGGCCGAACAGCCCCAGCATTTT. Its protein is CASSIGAEQPQHF.

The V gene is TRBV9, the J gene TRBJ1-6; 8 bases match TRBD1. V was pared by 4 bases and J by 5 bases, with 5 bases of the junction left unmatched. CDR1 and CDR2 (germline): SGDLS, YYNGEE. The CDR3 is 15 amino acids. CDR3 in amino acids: CASSQDRGNNSPLHF. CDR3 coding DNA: TGTGCCAGCAGCCAAGACAGGGGAAATAATTCACCCCTCCACTTT.

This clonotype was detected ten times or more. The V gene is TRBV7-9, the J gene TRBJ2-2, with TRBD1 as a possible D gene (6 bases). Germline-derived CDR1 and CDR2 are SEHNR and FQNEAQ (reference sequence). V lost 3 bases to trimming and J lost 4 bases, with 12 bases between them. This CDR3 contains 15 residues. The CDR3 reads CASSFQGLSTGELFF. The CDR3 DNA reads TGTGCCAGCAGCTTCCAGGGGCTCTCCACCGGGGAGCTGTTTTTT.

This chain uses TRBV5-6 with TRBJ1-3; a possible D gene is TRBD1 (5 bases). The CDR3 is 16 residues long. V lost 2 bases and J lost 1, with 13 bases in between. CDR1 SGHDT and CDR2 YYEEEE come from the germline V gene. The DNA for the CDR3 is TGTGCCAGCAGCTTATTGACAGCAGTTTCTGGAAACACCATATATTTT. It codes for CASSLLTAVSGNTIYF. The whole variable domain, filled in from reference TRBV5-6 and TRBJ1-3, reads DAGVTQSPTHLIKTRGQQVTLRCSPKSGHDTVSWYQQALGQGPQFIFQYYEEEERQRGNFPDRFSGHQFPNYSSELNVNALLLGDSALYLCASSLLTAVSGNTIYFGEGSWLTVV.

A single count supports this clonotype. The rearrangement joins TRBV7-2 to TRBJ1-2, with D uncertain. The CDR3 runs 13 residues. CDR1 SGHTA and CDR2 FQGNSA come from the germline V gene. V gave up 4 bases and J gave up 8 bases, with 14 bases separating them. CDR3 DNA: TGTGCCAGCAGCTACAGACTTACGGGCGGCTACACCTTC. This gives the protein CASSYRLTGGYTF.

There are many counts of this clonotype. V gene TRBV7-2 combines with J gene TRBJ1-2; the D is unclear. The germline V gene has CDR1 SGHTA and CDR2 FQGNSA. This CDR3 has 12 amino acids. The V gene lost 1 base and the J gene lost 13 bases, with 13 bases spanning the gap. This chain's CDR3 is CASSLDGRRCTF. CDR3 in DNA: TGTGCCAGCAGCTTAGATGGCAGGAGGTGCACCTTC.

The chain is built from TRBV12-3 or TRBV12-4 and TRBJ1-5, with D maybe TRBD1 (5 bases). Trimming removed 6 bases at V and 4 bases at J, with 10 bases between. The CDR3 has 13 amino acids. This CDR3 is CASRRTTNQPQHF. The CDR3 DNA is TGTGCCAGCAGGCGGACAACGAATCAGCCCCAGCATTTT.

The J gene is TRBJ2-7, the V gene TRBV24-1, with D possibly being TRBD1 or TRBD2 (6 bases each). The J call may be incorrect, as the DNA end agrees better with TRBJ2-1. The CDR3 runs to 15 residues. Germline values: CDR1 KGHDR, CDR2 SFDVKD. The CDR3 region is CATSGVGGNLNEQFF. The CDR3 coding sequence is TGTGCCACCAGTGGTGTGGGGGGCAATTTGAATGAGCAGTTCTTC.

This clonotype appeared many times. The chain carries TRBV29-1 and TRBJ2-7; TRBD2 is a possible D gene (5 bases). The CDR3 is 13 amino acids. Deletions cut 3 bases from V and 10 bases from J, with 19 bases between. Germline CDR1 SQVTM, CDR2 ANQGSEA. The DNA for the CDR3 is TGCAGCGTTGAGCAGGACCGGACGGACTTTCAGTACTTC. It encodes CSVEQDRTDFQYF.

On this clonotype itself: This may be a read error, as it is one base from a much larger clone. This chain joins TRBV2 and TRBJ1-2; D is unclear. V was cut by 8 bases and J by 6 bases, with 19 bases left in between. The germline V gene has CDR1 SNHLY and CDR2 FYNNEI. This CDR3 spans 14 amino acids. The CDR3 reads CASSRGVLNHGYTF. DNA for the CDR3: TGTGCCAGCTCCCGGGGTGTCCTCAACCATGGCTACACCTTC.

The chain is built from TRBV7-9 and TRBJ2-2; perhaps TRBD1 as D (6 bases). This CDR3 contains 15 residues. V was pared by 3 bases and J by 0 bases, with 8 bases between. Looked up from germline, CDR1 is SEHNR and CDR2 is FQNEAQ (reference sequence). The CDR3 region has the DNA TGTGCCAGCAGCTTCGGACAGTCGAACACCGGGGAGCTGTTTTTT. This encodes CASSFGQSNTGELFF.

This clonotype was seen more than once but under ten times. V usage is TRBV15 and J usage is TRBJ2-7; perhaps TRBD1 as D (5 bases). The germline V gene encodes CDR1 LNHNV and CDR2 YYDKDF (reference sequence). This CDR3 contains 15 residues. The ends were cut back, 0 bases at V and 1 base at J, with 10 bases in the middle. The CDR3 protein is CATSREGASSYEQYF. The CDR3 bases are TGTGCCACCAGCAGAGAAGGGGCCTCATCCTACGAGCAGTACTTC. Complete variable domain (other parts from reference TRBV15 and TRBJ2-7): DAMVIQNPRYQVTQFGKPVTLSCSQTLNHNVMYWYQQKSSQAPKLLFHYYDKDFNNEADTPDNFQSRRPNTSFCFLDIRSPGLGDTAMYLCATSREGASSYEQYFGPGTRLTVT.

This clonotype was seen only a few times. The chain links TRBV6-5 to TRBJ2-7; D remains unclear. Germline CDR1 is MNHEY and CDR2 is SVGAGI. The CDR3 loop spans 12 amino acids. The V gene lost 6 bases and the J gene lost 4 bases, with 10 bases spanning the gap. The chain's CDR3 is CASRGGKYEQYF. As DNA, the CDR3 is TGTGCCAGCAGGGGCGGAAAGTACGAGCAGTACTTC.

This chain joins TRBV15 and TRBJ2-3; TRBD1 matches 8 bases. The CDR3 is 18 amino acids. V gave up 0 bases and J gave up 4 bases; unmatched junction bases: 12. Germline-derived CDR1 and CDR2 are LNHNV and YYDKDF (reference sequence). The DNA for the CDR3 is TGTGCCACCAGCAGAGAGAGGGGGGACAGGAGCCCAGCAGATACGCAGTATTTT. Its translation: CATSRERGDRSPADTQYF.

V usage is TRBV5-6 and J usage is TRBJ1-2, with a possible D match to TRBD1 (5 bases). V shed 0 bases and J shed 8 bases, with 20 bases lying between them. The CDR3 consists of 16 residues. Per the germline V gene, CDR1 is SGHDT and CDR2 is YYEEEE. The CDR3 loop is CASSLGQSVYAGGYTF. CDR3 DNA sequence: TGTGCCAGCAGCTTGGGACAGTCCGTATACGCCGGGGGCTACACCTTC.

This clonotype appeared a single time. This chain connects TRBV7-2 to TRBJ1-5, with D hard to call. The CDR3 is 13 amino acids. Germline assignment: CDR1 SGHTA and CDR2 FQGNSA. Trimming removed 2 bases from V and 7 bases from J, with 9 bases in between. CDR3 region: CASSLYEGQPQHF. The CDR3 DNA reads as TGTGCCAGCAGCTTATACGAGGGCCAGCCCCAGCATTTT.